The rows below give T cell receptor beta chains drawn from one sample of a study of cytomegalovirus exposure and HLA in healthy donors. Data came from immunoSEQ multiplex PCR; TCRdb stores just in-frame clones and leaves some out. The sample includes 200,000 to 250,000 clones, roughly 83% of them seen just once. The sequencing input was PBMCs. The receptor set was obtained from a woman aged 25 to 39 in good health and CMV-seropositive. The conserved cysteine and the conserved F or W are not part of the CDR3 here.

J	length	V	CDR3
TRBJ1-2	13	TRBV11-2	ASSLERGTNYGYT
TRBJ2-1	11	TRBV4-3	ASSQDSGNEQF
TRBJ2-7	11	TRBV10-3	AIRDLTGNEQY
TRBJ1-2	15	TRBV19	ASSTQVVGGGEGGYT
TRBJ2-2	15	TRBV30	AWSAPPMAVNTGELF
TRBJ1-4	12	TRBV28	ASAGQDVNEKLF
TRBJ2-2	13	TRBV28	ATTSRQGKTGELF
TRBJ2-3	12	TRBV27	ASAGLAYSDTQY
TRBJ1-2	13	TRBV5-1	ASSSRQETDYGYT
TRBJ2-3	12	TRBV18	ASSPQDSRDTQY
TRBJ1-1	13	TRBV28	ASSIYRGADTEAF
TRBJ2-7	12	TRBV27	ASRAGTGAYEQY
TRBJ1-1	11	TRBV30	AWSEEWNTEAF
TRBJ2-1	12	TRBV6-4	ASSDSREGNEQF
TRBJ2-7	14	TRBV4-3	ASSQDLVVPLYEQY
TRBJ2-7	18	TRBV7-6	ASSLEGGTRMALGSYEQY